This T cell receptor beta chain originates from a study of T cell responses to AZD1222 COVID-19 vaccine. General study results and limits: Receipt of two AZD1222 doses was followed by a rise in Spike-specific TCR breadth and depth. The study sampled repertoires only after the peak T cell response. Baseline antibody screening turned up just a handful of seropositive AZD1222 recipients.

The V gene's germline CDR1 is SGDLS and CDR2 YYNGEE. The CDR3 loop spans 14 amino acids. V was pared by 3 bases and J by 3 bases, with 12 bases between. For this clone: The antigen remains undetermined.

Assay: immunoSEQ multiplex PCR; the TCRdb copy retains only in-frame clones and omits some. The table shows around 160,000 clones, with 85% to 95% occurring only once. The chain uses TRBV9 and TRBJ1-2; the D gene is possibly TRBD1 (5 bases). The source of this sequence is an adult in good health. Sample: peripheral blood, taken on day 0 of AZD1222 vaccination. CDR3 region: CASSAREGYYGYTF. In DNA, the CDR3 is TGTGCCAGCAGCGCCCGTGAGGGGTACTATGGCTACACCTTC.